This record concerns one T cell receptor (beta chain) sequence. Only in-frame clones appear in the TCRdb table, and some are missing; sequencing was by immunoSEQ multiplex PCR. The data show about 98,000 clones, roughly 94% seen once. Trimming pared 2 bases from V and 5 bases from J, leaving 5 bases between. The CDR3 sequence is 12 residues long. Germline CDR1 reads SGHTA; CDR2 reads FQGNSA. This entry belongs to a study of T cell changes during pregnancy in multiple sclerosis. This specimen was peripheral blood, taken after pregnancy. The TCR sequence derives from a female donor in good health, enrolled as a control in a pregnancy study. This chain connects TRBV7-2 to TRBJ2-3; the D is unclear. The CDR3 sequence: CASSLTGDTQYF. As DNA, the CDR3 is TGTGCCAGCAGCTTAACGGGAGATACGCAGTATTTT.